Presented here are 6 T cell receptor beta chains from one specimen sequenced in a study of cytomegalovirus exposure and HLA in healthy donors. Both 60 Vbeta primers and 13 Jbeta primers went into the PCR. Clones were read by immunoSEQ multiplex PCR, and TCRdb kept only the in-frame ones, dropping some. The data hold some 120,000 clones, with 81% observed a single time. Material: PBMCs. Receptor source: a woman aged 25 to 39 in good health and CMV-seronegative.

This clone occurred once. CDR3 sequence: CAWRGQGPPNYGYTF. The CDR3 nucleotides read TGTGCCTGGAGGGGACAGGGGCCCCCTAACTATGGCTACACCTTC. J is TRBJ1-2 and V is TRBV30, with 10 bases identical to TRBD1. Germline CDR1 GTSNPN, CDR2 SVGIG (reference sequence). The CDR3 totals 15 residues. The V gene end was trimmed by 3 bases and the J gene end by 0 bases; junction bases not matched to a gene: 4.

The CDR3 sequence: CASRQFMGPNEQYF. The CDR3 coding sequence is TGTGCCAGTCGACAGTTTATGGGCCCCAACGAGCAGTACTTC. This chain connects TRBV28 to TRBJ2-7; TRBD1 is a possible D gene (5 bases). The CDR3 spans 14 residues. Germline V lookup: CDR1 MDHEN, CDR2 SYDVKM. Between the trimmed V and J ends, which lost 9 bases and 5 bases, there was a span of 20 bases. The whole variable domain, remainder taken from reference TRBV28 and TRBJ2-7, is DVKVTQSSRYLVKRTGEKVFLECVQDMDHENMFWYRQDPGLGLRLIYFSYDVKMKEKGDIPEGYSVSREKKERFSLILESASTNQTSMYLCASRQFMGPNEQYFGPGTRLTVT.

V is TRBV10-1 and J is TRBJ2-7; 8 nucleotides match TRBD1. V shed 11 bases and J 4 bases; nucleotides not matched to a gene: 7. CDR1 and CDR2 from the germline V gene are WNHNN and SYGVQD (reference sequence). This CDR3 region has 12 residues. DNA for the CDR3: TGCGCCGGGGACAGGACCTTATACGAGCAGTACTTC. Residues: CAGDRTLYEQYF.

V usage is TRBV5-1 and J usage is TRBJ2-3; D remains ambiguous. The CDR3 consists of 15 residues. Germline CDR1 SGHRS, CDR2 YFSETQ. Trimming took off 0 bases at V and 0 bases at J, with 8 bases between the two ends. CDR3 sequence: CASSLDVTSTDTQYF. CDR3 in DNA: TGCGCCAGCAGCTTGGATGTCACTAGCACAGATACGCAGTATTTT.

CDR3 nucleotides: TGTGCCAGCACCCGGACTAGCGGGGCACAAGAGACCCAGTACTTC. Protein product: CASTRTSGAQETQYF. The chain employs TRBV27 and TRBJ2-5, with 12 bases fitting TRBD2. Germline loops: CDR1 MNHEY, CDR2 SMNVEV (reference sequence). Unmatched junction bases numbered 5, after V lost 7 bases and J lost 2 bases. The CDR3 consists of 15 residues.

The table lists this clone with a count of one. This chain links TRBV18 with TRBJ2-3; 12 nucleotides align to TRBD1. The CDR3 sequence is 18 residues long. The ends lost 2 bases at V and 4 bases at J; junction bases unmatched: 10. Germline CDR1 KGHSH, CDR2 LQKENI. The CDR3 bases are TGTGCCAGCTCACCAAAGCAGGGACAGGGGGCAAACCCAGATACGCAGTATTTT. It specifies CASSPKQGQGANPDTQYF. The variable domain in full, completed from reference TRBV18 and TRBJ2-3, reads NAGVMQNPRHLVRRRGQEARLRCSPMKGHSHVYWYRQLPEEGLKFMVYLQKENIIDESGMPKERFSAEFPKEGPSILRIQQVVRGDSAAYFCASSPKQGQGANPDTQYFGPGTRLTVL.